A single T cell receptor (beta chain) is shown here with its context. Germline CDR1 and CDR2: MDHEN and SYDVKM. V shed 3 bases and J shed 2 bases, with 13 bases lying between them. The CDR3 loop spans 15 amino acids. The sample originates from a study of OX40 agonist ivuxolimab in advanced cancers. The table came from immunoSEQ multiplex PCR; TCRdb's copy has only in-frame clones and leaves some out. The sample has 150,000 to 190,000 clones, around 94% seen once. The rearrangement uses TRBV28 and TRBJ1-2, with a possible D match to TRBD1 (6 bases). The sample here was CD4+ or CD8+ T cells sorted from blood, taken in a trial of the OX40 agonist ivuxolimab. The TCR was taken from an adult with an advanced solid tumor such as melanoma, head and neck, liver or kidney cancer. Here the CDR3 reads CASSFLGAINYGYTF. Written as DNA, the CDR3 is TGTGCCAGCAGTTTCTTGGGGGCTATCAACTATGGCTACACCTTC.